This T cell receptor beta chain was profiled in a study of blood T cells in healthy people across ages. Notes on the study in general: Correlation between TCR beta diversity and naive T cell percentage was strong. In older individuals, TCR beta diversity per million T cells was lower, falling roughly linearly with age.

There are a few counts of this clonotype. The antigen is not known. Then a second PCR, running roughly 7 to 12 cycles, was carried out with a sample-barcoded 5' primer and a J-beta primer mix. Each cDNA molecule carried a tag from a template-switch adaptor that contained 12 random nucleotides. MiXCR, applied by TCRdb to the 5' RACE reads, yields one record per CDR3 protein. The sample includes 1.5 million to 2 million distinct CDR3 sequences, 35% to 50% of them seen just once. This CDR3 is built from 17 residues. Trimming left V 0 bases short and J 0 bases short, with 15 bases between. Germline CDR1 is DFQATT and CDR2 is SNEGSKA (reference sequence). PBMCs were isolated at a quantity of at least 7 million per sample.

The sequenced sample consisted of blood. This clonotype was obtained from a human donor in good health. This chain joins TRBV20-1 and TRBJ1-5; D gene uncertain. The chain's CDR3 is CSARDPLEVGSNQPQHF. In DNA, the CDR3 is TGCAGTGCTAGAGATCCGTTGGAGGTGGGTAGCAATCAGCCCCAGCATTTT.